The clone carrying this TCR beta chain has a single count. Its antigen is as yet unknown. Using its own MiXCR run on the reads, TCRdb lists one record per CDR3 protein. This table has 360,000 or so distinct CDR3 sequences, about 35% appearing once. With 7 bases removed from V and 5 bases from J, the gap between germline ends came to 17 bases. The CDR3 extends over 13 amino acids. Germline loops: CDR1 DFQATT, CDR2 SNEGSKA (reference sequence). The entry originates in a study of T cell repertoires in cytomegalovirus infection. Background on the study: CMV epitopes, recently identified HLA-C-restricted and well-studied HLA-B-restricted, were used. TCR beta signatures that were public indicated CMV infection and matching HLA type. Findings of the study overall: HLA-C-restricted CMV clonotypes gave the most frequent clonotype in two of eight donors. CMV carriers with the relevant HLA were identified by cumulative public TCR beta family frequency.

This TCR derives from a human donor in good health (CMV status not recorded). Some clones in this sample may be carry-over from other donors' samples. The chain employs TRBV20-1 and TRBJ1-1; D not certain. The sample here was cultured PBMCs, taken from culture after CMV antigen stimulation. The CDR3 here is CSVVRALGTEAFF. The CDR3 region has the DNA TGCAGTGTCGTCCGGGCTCTTGGGACTGAAGCTTTCTTT.